What follows describes a single T cell receptor beta chain. This specimen comes from a study of PD-L1 blockade in urothelial cancer. Study as a whole: The year 2014 saw patients start atezolizumab, 1,200 mg intravenously every 3 weeks. Blood was analyzed 3 weeks (second dose) and 6 weeks after treatment start. The study recovered a median of roughly 140,000 T cells per blood sample.

Data came from immunoSEQ multiplex PCR; TCRdb stores just in-frame clones and leaves some out. The sample has 30,000 or so clones; around 75% are singletons. Germline CDR1 SGHAT, CDR2 FQNNGV. V lost 1 base and J 1 base, leaving 7 bases between the germline ends. The CDR3 spans 15 residues. Locally advanced or metastatic urothelial carcinoma was diagnosed in the patients. The chain has TRBV11-2 and TRBJ2-2, with D possibly being TRBD1 (5 bases). This receptor was identified in a man aged 50 or older with urothelial cancer. Sequenced here: PBMCs, sampled around atezolizumab (anti-PD-L1) treatment. The CDR3 DNA sequence: TGTGCCAGCAGCTTAGGTCAGGGGAACACCGGGGAGCTGTTTTTT. Its protein is CASSLGQGNTGELFF. Supplemented by reference TRBV11-2 and TRBJ2-2, the full variable domain reads EAGVAQSPRYKIIEKRQSVAFWCNPISGHATLYWYQQILGQGPKLLIQFQNNGVVDDSQLPKDRFSAERLKGVDSTLKIQPAKLEDSAVYLCASSLGQGNTGELFFGEGSRLTVL.